The TCR beta chain under discussion was sequenced for a study of T cells in placental villitis. Some background on the complete study: Placental TCR-beta repertoires were compared across villitis of unknown etiology, gestational-age-matched unaffected controls, and infectious villitis in order to test an allograft-versus-infection hypothesis. The paper as a whole reports these results and caveats: Sequencing bulk tissue could not tell helper, regulatory or cytotoxic T cells apart, could not separate maternal from fetal T cells, and left out gamma-delta receptors. Higher CMV-specific clone frequencies were found in infectious CMV cases than in villitis of unknown etiology (approximately 0.01 vs 0.00094), and no difference in CMV-specific clone frequencies was seen between villitis of unknown etiology and controls. Because the paraffin blocks included small amounts of decidua, some of the captured T cells, particularly in controls, may have been decidual rather than villous infiltrates.

The study included five infectious villitis placentae (four with confirmed cytomegalovirus and one with Toxoplasma gondii), and these placentae were not matched to the other groups. The mothers in the infectious villitis group were younger, had smaller fetuses, and delivered preterm or had intrauterine demise in two cases. Placentae were collected after delivery and underwent gross and histological evaluation before archival tissue selection. Five 10-micron scrolls were cut from each FFPE block, and DNA was then isolated using the AllPrep DNA/RNA FFPE Tissue kit. DNA concentration and purity were checked by NanoDrop, and RNA quality was assessed on a Bioanalyzer. V is clipped by 3 bases and J by 11 bases, and the sequence between their germline boundaries is 5 bases long. The CDR1 and CDR2 encoded by the germline V gene (reference sequence) are LGHDT and YNNKEL. The CDR3 numbers 11 residues from cysteine through phenylalanine. Only the CDR3 DNA is retained, 33 bases long and in frame from the first base.

The sample holds one count of this clone. This clone's antigen is unknown. No base-level quality is on record; no much larger clone is a single base apart. The immunoSEQ v4 bias-controlled multiplex PCR assay, performed blinded to group allocation, was used to amplify TCR-beta CDR3 regions from genomic DNA. To estimate the quantities of nucleated cells and T cells in each sample, reference gene primers were added alongside the TCR-beta primers. Sequencing of the libraries was performed on an Illumina MiSeq with a 100-cycle paired-end protocol. As for the original processing: The immunoSEQ Analyzer software was used to calculate diversity and richness, with richness measured by iChao1 and clonality based on Pielou evenness and Shannon diversity (range 0-1, where higher values mean less diversity). CDR3 amino acid sequences together with V/J genes were queried against VDJdb for CMV, EBV and influenza A specificities, with confidence 3 and substitution 2 applied. The Morisita-Horn index was used to assess how much TCR-beta amino acid clonotypes overlapped between the villitis of unknown etiology, infectious villitis and control repertoires. The table was pulled from immuneACCESS by TCRdb, which kept in-frame rearrangements only. Such tables lose some clones; where checked, under half of the loss comes from unresolved V genes, and the rest has no known cause. V and J calls and clone size come straight from that table; D and trimming were deduced from the DNA. This sample holds 3,200 or so clones; 60% to 80% were observed only once. The ten largest clones represent 17% of the sample.

The source is a human patient with infectious villitis; the placental T cells may come from both mother and fetus. Sequencing was performed on placental tissue containing maternal and fetal cells. In this chain, TRBV3-1 (or the pseudogene TRBV3-2) is recombined with TRBJ1-6, with the identity of the D gene unclear. The CDR3 region: CASSQGPPLHF. The nucleotide sequence is TGTGCCAGCAGCCAGGGTCCACCCCTCCACTTT.